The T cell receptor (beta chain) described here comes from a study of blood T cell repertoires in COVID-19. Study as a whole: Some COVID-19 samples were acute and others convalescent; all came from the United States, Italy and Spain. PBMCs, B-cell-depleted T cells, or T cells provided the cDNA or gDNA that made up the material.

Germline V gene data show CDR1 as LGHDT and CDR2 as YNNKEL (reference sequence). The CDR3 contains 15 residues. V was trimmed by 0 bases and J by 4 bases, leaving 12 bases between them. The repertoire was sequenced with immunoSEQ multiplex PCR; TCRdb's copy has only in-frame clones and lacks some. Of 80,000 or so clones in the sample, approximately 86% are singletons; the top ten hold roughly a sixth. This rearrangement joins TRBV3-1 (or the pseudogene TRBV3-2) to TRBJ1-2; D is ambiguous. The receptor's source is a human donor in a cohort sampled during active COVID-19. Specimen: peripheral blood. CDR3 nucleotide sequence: TGTGCCAGCAGCCAAGATTCACTCATTCCCTATGGCTACACCTTC. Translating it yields CASSQDSLIPYGYTF.